This T cell receptor beta chain is drawn from a study of blood T cells in healthy people across ages. This CDR3 region has 15 residues. Germline CDR1 and CDR2: ENHRY and SYGVKD. V dropped 3 bases and J dropped 0; count of bases not matched to a gene: 2. Study-level findings and limits: Because sorting was not performed, PBMCs prevented conclusive naive versus antigen-experienced comparison.

In this sample, this clonotype turned up a few times. Its cognate antigen is unknown. Peripheral blood from each donor was collected in a volume of roughly 9.8 milliliters. RNA extraction gave at least 5 micrograms of total RNA per sample. Then a second PCR, running about 6 to 12 cycles, was carried out with a sample-barcoded 5' primer and a J-beta primer mix. TCRdb passed the 5' RACE reads through MiXCR, listing each CDR3 protein once. The sample has about 930,000 distinct CDR3 sequences, around 29% seen once. The data also belong to a second study, concerning T cells of mothers and their children.

This clonotype was obtained from a woman in her forties in good health. The specimen was blood. J is TRBJ2-1 and V is TRBV10-3; 7 positions agree with TRBD2. The DNA for the CDR3 is TGTGCCATCAGTGATTTAGCGGGCTCCTACAATGAGCAGTTCTTC. Amino acids: CAISDLAGSYNEQFF.